This passage covers 16 T cell receptor beta chains from one sample sequenced in a study of blood T cell repertoires in COVID-19. This table comes from immunoSEQ multiplex PCR, and its TCRdb copy is limited to in-frame clones, with some not included. The table lists a few hundred thousand clones, 90% of them singletons. The specimen was PBMCs or T cells enriched from blood (not recorded which). Receptors originate from a woman younger than 30 with acute COVID-19.

There are a few counts of this clone. The chain has TRBV19 and TRBJ2-1; 7 bases line up with TRBD2. The CDR3 is 15 residues long. With V trimmed by 4 bases and J by 4 bases, 7 bases remained unmatched. The germline gives CDR1 LNHDA, CDR2 SQIVND (reference sequence). The CDR3 protein is CASSTLARIYNEQFF. In DNA form, the CDR3 reads TGTGCCAGTAGTACACTAGCGAGGATTTACAATGAGCAGTTCTTC.

The chain links TRBV3-1 (or the pseudogene TRBV3-2) to TRBJ2-5; no clear D. CDR1 and CDR2 (germline): LGHDT, YNNKEL (reference sequence). This CDR3 region has 13 residues. V gave up 3 bases and J gave up 1 base, with 6 bases separating them. Here the CDR3 reads CASSHRPQETQYF. DNA of the CDR3: TGTGCCAGCAGCCATCGTCCCCAAGAGACCCAGTACTTC.

The chain carries TRBV5-6 and TRBJ2-1, with 9 bases fitting TRBD2. V was clipped by 1 base and J by 9 bases; unmatched bases: 11. Germline V CDR1 and CDR2: SGHDT, YYEEEE. This CDR3 region has 16 residues. Here the CDR3 DNA reads TGTGCCAGCAGCTTGTTCCCAGCGGGGGGAGTAAGTGAGCAGTTCTTC. Translation: CASSLFPAGGVSEQFF.

The genes are TRBV28 and TRBJ2-1, with TRBD1 matching over 9 bases. The V and J ends lost 5 bases and 2 bases, in that order; junction bases with no gene match: 10. The germline V gene has CDR1 MDHEN and CDR2 SYDVKM. The CDR3 is 17 residues long. Here the CDR3 reads CASSPRKGDRAYNEQFF. The CDR3, as DNA: TGTGCCAGCAGTCCCCGTAAGGGGGACAGGGCCTACAATGAGCAGTTCTTC.

The CDR3 region is CASSVEGGGGSPLHF. The CDR3 nucleotides are TGTGCCAGCAGCGTAGAAGGAGGGGGCGGTTCACCCCTCCACTTT. The chain has TRBV9 and TRBJ1-6; 7 nucleotides line up with TRBD1. The V and J ends lost 0 bases and 9 bases, in that order; junction bases with no gene match: 6. The germline gives CDR1 SGDLS, CDR2 YYNGEE. This CDR3 comprises 15 residues.

The V call is TRBV11-1, the J call TRBJ2-2, with TRBD2 identical over 7 bases. The V segment lost 7 bases and the J segment 3 bases; nucleotides outside the gene matches: 5. There are 14 residues in the CDR3. Per the germline V gene, CDR1 is SGHAT and CDR2 is FQDESV (reference sequence). The CDR3 DNA is TGTGCCAGCACTCTAGCGGTAGACACCGGGGAGCTGTTTTTT. Amino acids: CASTLAVDTGELFF.

The chain couples TRBV19 to TRBJ2-1; no reliable D call. This CDR3 is 15 amino acids long. The germline V and J ends were trimmed by 6 bases and 0 bases, with 12 bases remaining between them. CDR1 is LNHDA and CDR2 is SQIVND in the germline V gene (reference sequence). The DNA of the CDR3 is TGTGCCAGTAGCTGGGCCGATGTCTCCTACAATGAGCAGTTCTTC. This gives the protein CASSWADVSYNEQFF.

This chain uses TRBV6-5 with TRBJ2-6, with D unresolved. The germline CDR1 and CDR2 sequences are MNHEY and SVGAGI. The CDR3 length is 13 residues. V lost 8 bases, J lost 1 base, and 6 bases lay in between. The DNA for the CDR3 is TGTGCCAGCCGCGCATCTGGGGCCAACGTCCTGACTTTC. Amino acids: CASRASGANVLTF.

This chain's CDR3 is CASSEGQGWNEKLFF. The CDR3 nucleotides are TGCGCCAGCAGTGAGGGACAGGGATGGAATGAAAAACTGTTTTTT. The chain links TRBV10-1 to TRBJ1-4; 8 nucleotides match TRBD1. The V gene's germline CDR1 is WNHNN and CDR2 SYGVQD (reference sequence). The junction had 4 bases not matched to a gene; V was cut back by 2 bases and J by 5 bases. The CDR3 extends over 15 amino acids.

This chain links TRBV18 with TRBJ1-1; a possible D gene is TRBD1 (5 bases). Germline-derived CDR1 and CDR2 are KGHSH and LQKENI. CDR3 length: 13 amino acids. Trimming left V 3 bases short and J 5 bases short, with 10 bases between. CDR3 residues: CASSPGLGTEAFF. The CDR3 coding sequence is TGTGCCAGCTCACCGGGACTTGGAACTGAAGCTTTCTTT.

This chain connects TRBV4-2 to TRBJ1-2, with TRBD1 as a possible D gene (6 bases). The CDR3 runs to 15 residues. Trimming shortened V by 4 bases and J by 4 bases, and 16 bases separated the two germline ends. The germline CDR1 and CDR2 sequences are LGHNA and YNFKEQ. Written as DNA, the CDR3 is TGTGCCAGCAGCCTGAACAGGGAGCCCTTCTATGGCTACACCTTC. Translating gives CASSLNREPFYGYTF.

This chain joins TRBV19 and TRBJ1-2; 8 positions match TRBD1. Germline V gives CDR1 LNHDA, CDR2 SQIVND (reference sequence). Trimming cost V 3 bases and J 2 bases; bases outside gene matches: 5. CDR3 size: 15 residues. The CDR3 here is CASSILDRENYGYTF. The CDR3, as DNA: TGTGCCAGTAGTATCCTGGACAGGGAGAACTATGGCTACACCTTC.

This clone was recorded only once. V usage is TRBV11-2 and J usage is TRBJ1-1, with D uncertain. The CDR3 sequence is 14 residues long. Germline V gene data show CDR1 as SGHAT and CDR2 as FQNNGV. V was clipped by 1 base and J by 3 bases, with 9 bases between them. CDR3 protein: CASSLVLSDTEAFF. In DNA, the CDR3 is TGTGCCAGCAGCTTAGTATTATCGGACACTGAAGCTTTCTTT.

V and J are TRBV10-2 and TRBJ1-1; 9 nucleotides agree with TRBD1. Trimming cost V 2 bases and J 2 bases; bases outside gene matches: 3. Germline lookup yields CDR1 WSHSY and CDR2 SAAADI. The CDR3 consists of 15 residues. The CDR3 reads CASSEPGQGNTEAFF. CDR3 nucleotide sequence: TGCGCCAGCAGTGAGCCGGGACAGGGAAACACTGAAGCTTTCTTT.

The table lists this clone with a count of one. The CDR3 DNA sequence: TGTGCCAGCAGATCCACTCAGGGCCCCCCCTGGGGTCCCACAGATACGCAGTATTTT. This codes for CASRSTQGPPWGPTDTQYF. The V call is TRBV7-3, the J call TRBJ2-3; a weak D match, TRBD1 (5 bases). This CDR3 contains 19 residues. With 6 bases removed from V and 2 bases from J, the gap between germline ends came to 27 bases. Per germline, CDR1 SGHTA and CDR2 FQGTGA.

J is TRBJ2-2 and V is TRBV9, with 7 bases identical to TRBD1. The CDR3 consists of 14 residues. Germline V gives CDR1 SGDLS, CDR2 YYNGEE. The V and J ends lost 3 bases and 6 bases, in that order; junction bases with no gene match: 5. CDR3 DNA sequence: TGTGCCAGCAGCGCGACAGGGTTTCCCGGGGAGCTGTTTTTT. Residues: CASSATGFPGELFF.